Listed below are T cell receptor beta chains from one sample, sequenced in a study of regulatory T cells in long-lasting Graves disease. MiXCR was run by TCRdb on the multiplex PCR reads, yielding one entry per CDR3 protein. The sample includes 420,000 or so distinct CDR3 sequences, roughly a quarter seen only once; the top ten take over 25%. The starting material was peripheral blood mononuclear cells (PBMCs), obtained when the disease was refractory, from a patient treated with antithyroid drugs. The receptors were gathered from a female donor with Graves disease. The CDR3 runs from the conserved cysteine through the conserved F or W. D genes are given only for firm matches. Not all rows give a size; the values are once, few, many and, for expanded clones, a class.

abundance	d_gene	v_gene	j_gene	CDR3aa	CDR3nt
NA	NA	TRBV12-3/TRBV12-4	TRBJ1-5	CASSLVVGGGLGNQPQHF	TGTGCCAGCAGTTTAGTTGTCGGAGGCGGGTTAGGCAATCAGCCCCAGCATTTT
NA	NA	TRBV7-9	TRBJ2-5	CASSSIRDKKETQYF	TGTGCCAGCAGCTCAATCCGGGACAAGAAAGAGACCCAGTACTTC
few	NA	TRBV28	TRBJ2-1	CASSGETSSYNEQFF	TGTGCCAGCAGTGGGGAGACTAGCTCCTACAATGAGCAGTTCTTC
NA	NA	TRBV19	TRBJ1-5	CASSTVRVGNQPQHF	TGTGCCAGTAGTACGGTACGGGTAGGGAATCAGCCCCAGCATTTT
NA	TRBD1	TRBV19	TRBJ1-2	CASSRDSFNYGYTF	TGTGCCAGTAGTCGGGACAGCTTTAACTATGGCTACACCTTC
NA	NA	TRBV30	TRBJ2-5	CAWTSGLFQETQYF	TGTGCCTGGACGTCAGGGCTTTTTCAAGAGACCCAGTACTTC
few	NA	TRBV20-1	TRBJ2-6	CSALRPRRISGANVLTF	TGCAGTGCTCTCCGCCCCCGACGGATCTCTGGGGCCAACGTCCTGACTTTC
many	NA	TRBV2	TRBJ1-1	CASSEGFRASEAFF	TGTGCCAGCAGTGAAGGTTTCCGGGCCTCTGAAGCTTTCTTT
NA	NA	TRBV7-2	TRBJ2-2	CASSLKGGRNTGELFF	TGTGCCAGCAGCTTAAAAGGTGGGAGGAACACCGGGGAGCTGTTTTTT
few	TRBD2	TRBV19	TRBJ2-7	CASSFGTSGIYEQYF	TGTGCCAGTAGCTTCGGGACTAGCGGAATTTACGAGCAGTACTTC
NA	TRBD2	TRBV28	TRBJ2-3	CASSLRSSGSTDTQYF	TGTGCCAGCAGTTTAAGGTCTAGCGGGAGCACAGATACGCAGTATTTT
many	NA	TRBV6-1	TRBJ1-1	CASSTNTEAFF	TGTGCCAGCAGTACTAACACTGAAGCTTTCTTT
NA	TRBD2	TRBV4-1	TRBJ2-5	CASSASRGGGETQYF	TGCGCCAGCAGCGCTAGTCGGGGGGGAGGAGAGACCCAGTACTTC
few	TRBD2	TRBV19	TRBJ2-6	CATGTSGSAGANVLTF	TGTGCCACAGGGACTAGCGGGAGTGCTGGGGCCAACGTCCTGACTTTC
many	NA	TRBV6-1	TRBJ2-7	CASTGIQVHEQYF	TGTGCCAGCACCGGGATCCAGGTCCACGAGCAGTACTTC
many	NA	TRBV7-9	TRBJ1-5	CASSLSGSIDNQPQHF	TGTGCCAGCAGCTTAAGCGGTTCGATCGACAATCAGCCCCAGCATTTT
few	TRBD1	TRBV24-1	TRBJ2-4	CATSGGTGHLAKNIQYF	TGTGCCACCAGTGGGGGGACAGGACATCTAGCCAAAAACATTCAGTACTTC
NA	NA	TRBV19	TRBJ2-5	CASSMSGWGSQETQYF	TGTGCCAGTAGTATGTCGGGGTGGGGGTCCCAAGAGACCCAGTACTTC
few	NA	TRBV7-2	TRBJ1-5	CASSLDTGLNQPQHF	TGTGCCAGCAGCTTAGATACGGGCCTCAATCAGCCCCAGCATTTT
many	TRBD2	TRBV28	TRBJ2-7	CASSSGGSGVAEQYF	TGTGCCAGCAGTTCGGGGGGGTCGGGAGTCGCCGAGCAGTACTTC
few	NA	TRBV7-8	TRBJ2-2	CASSRNPTGELFF	TGTGCCAGCAGTCGGAACCCTACCGGGGAGCTGTTTTTT
NA	NA	TRBV11-2	TRBJ1-1	CASSIHMGAEATEAFF	TGTGCCAGCAGCATACACATGGGGGCCGAGGCCACTGAAGCTTTCTTT